Presented here are 11 T cell receptor beta chains from one specimen sequenced in a study of cytomegalovirus exposure and HLA in healthy donors. Primers included in the PCR were 60 Vbeta and 13 Jbeta primers. Assay used: immunoSEQ multiplex PCR; TCRdb lists only in-frame clones, some missing. The table has 100,000 to 150,000 clones, about 80% seen once. Sample: PBMCs. These receptors came from a woman between 40 and 50 years old in good health and CMV-seronegative.

This clone was seen once. The chain carries TRBV5-4 and TRBJ2-1; 10 bases fit TRBD2. CDR1 and CDR2 (germline): SGHNT, YYREEE (reference sequence). Unmatched junction bases numbered 6, after V lost 6 bases and J lost 9 bases. The CDR3 is 13 residues long. Here the CDR3 reads CASTSVAGGEQFF. The DNA of the CDR3 is TGTGCCAGCACGTCAGTAGCGGGGGGTGAGCAGTTCTTC.

The genes are TRBV10-3 and TRBJ1-2; 7 nucleotides align to TRBD1. V dropped 0 bases and J dropped 4; count of bases not matched to a gene: 11. The CDR3 extends over 17 amino acids. Germline CDR1 is ENHRY and CDR2 is SYGVKD. CDR3: CAISESRGQTHRYGYTF. In DNA form, the CDR3 reads TGTGCCATCAGTGAGTCGCGGGGACAGACGCATCGCTATGGCTACACCTTC.

The chain's CDR3 is CASSLEAWGYTF. CDR3 in DNA: TGTGCCAGCAGTTTAGAGGCTTGGGGCTACACCTTC. The genes are TRBV28 and TRBJ1-2, with D unclear. Germline V gives CDR1 MDHEN, CDR2 SYDVKM. The CDR3 runs to 12 residues. Trimming removed 2 bases at V and 8 bases at J, with 9 bases between.

This chain connects TRBV6-5 to TRBJ1-1; 10 bases match TRBD1. CDR1 and CDR2 (germline): MNHEY, SVGAGI. The V segment lost 7 bases and the J segment 5 bases; nucleotides outside the gene matches: 10. The CDR3 covers 15 residues. The CDR3 sequence is CASKVTGGSVTEAFF. CDR3 DNA: TGTGCCAGCAAGGTGACAGGGGGCTCGGTGACTGAAGCTTTCTTT.

The chain couples TRBV9 to TRBJ2-1; 7 nucleotides match TRBD2. Per the germline V gene, CDR1 is SGDLS and CDR2 is YYNGEE. The CDR3 contains 17 residues. After removal of 0 bases from V and 0 bases from J, the junction contained 6 bases not matched to a gene. In nucleotides, the CDR3 is TGTGCCAGCAGCGTAGTTGGCGGGAGAGGCTCCTACAATGAGCAGTTCTTC. As protein: CASSVVGGRGSYNEQFF. Using reference TRBV9 and TRBJ2-1 for the parts outside the CDR3, the full variable domain is DSGVTQTPKHLITATGQRVTLRCSPRSGDLSVYWYQQSLDQGLQFLIQYYNGEERAKGNILERFSAQQFPDLHSELNLSSLELGDSALYFCASSVVGGRGSYNEQFFGPGTRLTVL.

V and J are TRBV4-1 and TRBJ1-3; tentative D call: TRBD1 (5 bases). The CDR3 loop spans 15 amino acids. CDR1 MGHRA and CDR2 YSYEKL come from the germline V gene. V lost 1 base and J 1 base, leaving 8 bases between the germline ends. CDR3 in amino acids: CASSQGRASGNTIYF. CDR3 nucleotides: TGCGCCAGCAGCCAAGGCAGGGCTTCTGGAAACACCATATATTTT.

This chain uses TRBV23-1 with TRBJ2-7; D ambiguous. TRBV23-1 counts as an open reading frame of uncertain function. Trimming left V 3 bases short and J 3 bases short, with 12 bases between. The CDR3 has 14 residues. CDR3 coding DNA: TGCGCCAGCAGTCAGGGTAGCCCCGTCTACGAGCAGTACTTC. Amino acid sequence: CASSQGSPVYEQYF.

The chain uses TRBV29-1 and TRBJ1-2; no firm D call. The V gene lost 2 bases and the J gene lost 6 bases, with 7 bases spanning the gap. CDR3 size: 11 residues. Germline-derived CDR1 and CDR2 are SQVTM and ANQGSEA. CDR3: CSVELGHGYTF. The CDR3 DNA reads as TGCAGCGTTGAACTGGGCCATGGCTACACCTTC.

The rearrangement uses TRBV7-2 and TRBJ1-6; 7 positions agree with TRBD1. Germline CDR1 and CDR2: SGHTA and FQGNSA. The J segment lost 9 bases and the V segment lost 6 bases, leaving 14 bases of the junction unmatched. The CDR3 consists of 16 residues. The CDR3 region is CASSRDSWGLGSPLHF. CDR3 bases: TGTGCCAGCAGTCGGGACAGTTGGGGTCTGGGTTCACCCCTCCACTTT. Looking up the rest from reference TRBV7-2 and TRBJ1-6 gives the full variable domain: GAGVSQSPSNKVTEKGKDVELRCDPISGHTALYWYRQSLGQGLEFLIYFQGNSAPDKSGLPSDRFSAERTGGSVSTLTIQRTQQEDSAVYLCASSRDSWGLGSPLHFGNGTRLTVT.

The gene calls are TRBV28 and TRBJ1-5; 7 nucleotides agree with TRBD1. Germline trimming cut 5 bases from V and 7 bases from J; bases unmatched to any gene: 8. The CDR3 extends over 14 amino acids. The V gene's germline CDR1 is MDHEN and CDR2 SYDVKM. This CDR3 reads CASSLRQGGQPQHF. The CDR3 DNA reads as TGTGCCAGCAGTCTAAGACAGGGTGGCCAGCCCCAGCATTTT.

This clone was observed once. V and J are TRBV10-3 and TRBJ2-3; 14 positions match TRBD2. V lost 10 bases, J lost 4 bases, and 4 bases stayed unmatched. Germline CDR1 is ENHRY and CDR2 is SYGVKD. The CDR3 is 14 amino acids. The CDR3 DNA sequence: TGTGCCACCTTGACTAGCGGGAGGGCAGATACGCAGTATTTT. It is translated as CATLTSGRADTQYF.